This T cell receptor beta chain was sequenced during a study of blood T cell repertoires in COVID-19. Recruited during active infection, patients (from Seattle) were subsequently followed longitudinally. Unmatched junction bases numbered 17, after V lost 9 bases and J lost 3 bases. Germline V gene data show CDR1 as LNHDA and CDR2 as SQIVND (reference sequence). There are 16 residues in the CDR3. This clone was counted ten times or more. Some clones are missing from TCRdb's copy, which holds only in-frame ones; the method was immunoSEQ multiplex PCR. The table shows roughly 130,000 clones, with approximately 90% occurring only once.

Specimen: peripheral blood. The chain links TRBV19 to TRBJ2-7, with 7 bases fitting TRBD2. This sequence was found in a human donor with COVID-19, enrolled during active disease. The donor label of this sample is uncertain. The CDR3 nucleotides are TGTGCCAGGACAAACCGGCGGGGGAATACCAACTACGAGCAGTACTTC. It translates to CARTNRRGNTNYEQYF.